This T cell receptor (beta chain) came from a study of T cell responses to AZD1222 COVID-19 vaccine. Study results and caveats: Only six or seven AZD1222 recipients tested seropositive at baseline.

As to this clone: Its specificity is not known.

TCRdb's table, derived via immunoSEQ multiplex PCR, lists solely in-frame clones and lacks some. The sample consists of over 110,000 clones, roughly nine tenths of them appearing once. This CDR3 region has 14 residues. The germline CDR1 and CDR2 sequences are SQVTM and ANQGSEA. V lost 3 bases and J 5 bases, leaving 16 bases between the germline ends. This clonotype was obtained from an adult who received the AZD1222 COVID-19 vaccine. The chain links TRBV29-1 to TRBJ2-5, with D perhaps TRBD1 or TRBD2 (6 bases each). The sequenced sample was peripheral blood, obtained 28 days after the second AZD1222 dose. The CDR3 DNA sequence: TGCAGCGTTGACAGTCCGGGGGCGGGGGAGACCCAGTACTTC. As protein: CSVDSPGAGETQYF.